These 11 T cell receptor beta chains were sequenced from one sample in a study of blood T cell repertoires in COVID-19. Produced via immunoSEQ multiplex PCR; TCRdb's table is partial and in-frame only. This table holds under 250,000 clones, 75% to 90% found once. Source material: PBMCs or T cells enriched from blood (not recorded which). The receptors come from a woman between 18 and 29 years old in a cohort exposed to, infected with or recovered from COVID-19 (not recorded which).

The J gene is TRBJ1-2, the V gene TRBV29-1, with D perhaps TRBD1 (5 bases). The germline V gene encodes CDR1 SQVTM and CDR2 ANQGSEA. CDR3 length equals 12 residues. V lost 5 bases, J lost 2 bases, and 9 bases lay in between. CDR3 nucleotides: TGCAGCGTTAGACAGTCAAACTATGGCTACACCTTC. Translation: CSVRQSNYGYTF.

The V call is TRBV7-3, the J call TRBJ1-3, with D maybe TRBD1 (6 bases). CDR1 SGHTA and CDR2 FQGTGA come from the germline V gene. Trimming removed 3 bases at V and 4 bases at J, with 10 bases between. This CDR3 has 14 amino acids. The CDR3 bases are TGTGCCAGCAGCTTTGCGGGGGCGGGAAACACCATATATTTT. Its protein is CASSFAGAGNTIYF.

V is TRBV19 and J is TRBJ1-5; a weak D match, TRBD1 (5 bases). Between the trimmed V and J ends, which lost 8 bases and 3 bases, there was a span of 14 bases. This CDR3 comprises 14 residues. Germline V gives CDR1 LNHDA, CDR2 SQIVND (reference sequence). CDR3 region: CASGPQGSNQPQHF. Written as DNA, the CDR3 is TGTGCCAGTGGCCCCCAGGGCTCCAATCAGCCCCAGCATTTT.

The CDR3 DNA reads TGTGCCAGCATCTCCGGGACAGCGGCCTACGAGCAGTACTTC. This gives the protein CASISGTAAYEQYF. The rearrangement uses TRBV7-9 and TRBJ2-7; 7 bases are shared with TRBD1. Germline-derived CDR1 and CDR2 are SEHNR and FQNEAQ (reference sequence). V shed 7 bases, J shed 2 bases, and the junction held 8 bases outside the gene matches. The CDR3 has 14 residues.

The V gene is TRBV28, the J gene TRBJ1-5, with 9 bases aligning to TRBD1. With V trimmed by 5 bases and J by 7 bases, 15 bases remained unmatched. CDR1 is MDHEN and CDR2 is SYDVKM in the germline V gene. The CDR3 loop spans 17 amino acids. The CDR3 coding sequence is TGTGCCAGCAGTCTACAGACAGGGGGAGGTGGGTGGCAGCCCCAGCATTTT. Translation: CASSLQTGGGGWQPQHF.

The V gene is TRBV11-3, the J gene TRBJ2-1, with 8 bases that match TRBD2. CDR3 length: 14 residues. V trimming: 3 bases; J trimming: 4 bases; junction bases outside the gene matches: 2. Germline V gene sequence: CDR1 SGHNT, CDR2 YENEEA. CDR3 residues: CASSFGGEYNEQFF. The CDR3 region has the DNA TGTGCCAGCAGCTTCGGGGGGGAATACAATGAGCAGTTCTTC.

This clone appeared a single time. The chain carries TRBV11-2 and TRBJ1-4; 9 bases map to TRBD1. V dropped 1 base and J dropped 7; count of bases not matched to a gene: 7. Per germline, CDR1 SGHAT and CDR2 FQNNGV. The CDR3 contains 16 residues. This CDR3 is CASSLGAGTGFEKLFF. The CDR3 DNA reads TGTGCCAGCAGCTTAGGGGCCGGGACAGGGTTTGAAAAACTGTTTTTT.

J is TRBJ1-6 and V is TRBV9; D is unresolved. The germline V gene encodes CDR1 SGDLS and CDR2 YYNGEE. V lost 0 bases to trimming and J lost 9 bases, with 10 bases between them. The CDR3 covers 14 residues. The CDR3 region has the DNA TGTGCCAGCAGCGTAGAACAGTCCCGTTCACCCCTCCACTTT. Translation gives CASSVEQSRSPLHF.

The chain joins TRBV11-3 to TRBJ2-1, with D hard to call. V dropped 5 bases and J dropped 11 bases, with 13 bases sitting between them. Germline loops: CDR1 SGHNT, CDR2 YENEEA. This CDR3 contains 12 residues. The CDR3 region is CASSPRVRKQFF. As DNA, the CDR3 is TGTGCCAGCAGCCCCCGGGTACGAAAGCAGTTCTTC.

This clone was observed once. The chain links TRBV2 to TRBJ1-2; 8 bases align to TRBD1. The CDR3 runs to 15 residues. CDR1 and CDR2 (germline): SNHLY, FYNNEI. Germline trimming cut 6 bases from V and 3 bases from J; bases unmatched to any gene: 9. The CDR3 region has the DNA TGTGCCAGCAGGATAGGGACAGGCGAACACTATGGCTACACCTTC. This sequence encodes CASRIGTGEHYGYTF. Drawing the rest from reference TRBV2 and TRBJ1-2, the complete variable domain is EPEVTQTPSHQVTQMGQEVILRCVPISNHLYFYWYRQILGQKVEFLVSFYNNEISEKSEIFDDQFSVERPDGSNFTLKIRSTKLEDSAMYFCASRIGTGEHYGYTFGSGTRLTVV.

The rearrangement links TRBV6-5 to TRBJ1-1, with no clear D. Trimming pared 6 bases from V and 7 bases from J, leaving 12 bases between. Germline lookup yields CDR1 MNHEY and CDR2 SVGAGI. This CDR3 has 12 amino acids. In DNA form, the CDR3 reads TGTGCCAGCAGCCCATGGGCGGGTGAAGCTTTCTTT. It codes for CASSPWAGEAFF.